This T cell receptor beta chain is drawn from a study of OX40 agonist ivuxolimab in advanced cancers. Study results and caveats: Among the nonresponders, some also had low normalized T-cell clonal expansion. Both blood CD4+ and CD8+ T cells showed clonal growth by week 6 at 0.1 to 3.0 mg/kg. Antigen specificity was not determined for the expanded peripheral T cells.

This clone was seen just once. Its antigen remains unknown. Blood was sampled at baseline, cycle 4 day 1, and cycle 7 day 1. Only in-frame clones appear in the TCRdb table, and some are missing; sequencing was by immunoSEQ multiplex PCR. The profile shows roughly 140,000 clones, around 94% of them singletons. The origin of this receptor is an adult with an advanced solid tumor such as melanoma, head and neck, liver or kidney cancer. The sequencing used CD4+ or CD8+ T cells sorted from blood, collected in a trial of the OX40 agonist ivuxolimab.

The CDR3 loop reads CASSSFIEWPGRSGTEAFF. CDR3 nucleotides: TGTGCCAGCAGCTCCTTTATCGAGTGGCCCGGGAGATCAGGCACTGAAGCTTTCTTT. The V gene is TRBV5-6, the J gene TRBJ1-1, with unresolved D. With 3 bases removed from V and 4 bases from J, the gap between germline ends came to 28 bases. CDR3 length: 19 amino acids. Germline CDR1 SGHDT, CDR2 YYEEEE.